This T cell receptor beta chain was profiled in a study of T cell responses to AZD1222 COVID-19 vaccine. The data were produced by immunoSEQ multiplex PCR, yet TCRdb's version contains in-frame clones alone and is incomplete. The table has just over 150,000 clones, about nine tenths seen once; the top ten hold approximately 1.8%. A remark on this clone: Its target is not known.

This CDR3 region has 14 residues. Trimming stripped 2 bases from V and 2 bases from J, with 9 bases between. Germline values: CDR1 MNHEY, CDR2 SVGEGT. Overall study results and limits: The study sampled repertoires only after the peak T cell response.

This sequence originates from an adult in good health. This sequence joins TRBV6-2 or TRBV6-3 and TRBJ1-2; D unresolved. Sequencing was performed on peripheral blood, taken on day 0 of AZD1222 vaccination. Here the CDR3 DNA reads TGTGCCAGCAGTTACCAGACGTTGAACTATGGCTACACCTTC. This gives the protein CASSYQTLNYGYTF.